The clone carrying this T cell receptor beta chain was observed a few times. Its antigen remains unidentified. The data were taken from a study of blood T cells in healthy people across ages. The study, taken as a whole, reports: Among T cells, TCR beta diversity per million cells dropped roughly linearly as age rose.

Combining a sample-barcoded 5' primer with a J-beta primer mix, a second PCR ran for roughly 7 to 12 cycles. TCRdb independently ran MiXCR on the 5' RACE reads; one entry per CDR3 protein. The data show some 900,000 distinct CDR3 sequences, less than 35% seen once. V dropped 7 bases and J dropped 1 base, with 13 bases sitting between them. Germline V gene data show CDR1 as DFQATT and CDR2 as SNEGSKA (reference sequence). This CDR3 comprises 13 residues. This clonotype originated in an elderly woman in good health. The V call is TRBV20-1, the J call TRBJ1-1; D gene unclear. Specimen: blood. The CDR3 sequence: CSVNWGTNTEAFF. For the CDR3, the DNA is TGCAGTGTGAATTGGGGAACGAACACTGAAGCTTTCTTT.